This record concerns one T cell receptor (beta chain) sequence. The data stem from a study of T cell changes during pregnancy in multiple sclerosis. The CDR3 length is 13 residues. Germline CDR1 is GTSNPN and CDR2 is SVGIG (reference sequence). V lost 2 bases and J 15 bases, leaving 20 bases between the germline ends. Profiled with immunoSEQ multiplex PCR; TCRdb holds only in-frame clones, not every one. The table records 65,000 to 85,000 clones, approximately 87% of them present only once. The TCR was taken from a female donor in good health, enrolled as a control in a pregnancy study. The source material was peripheral blood, sampled after pregnancy. The chain employs TRBV30 and TRBJ2-1; D might be TRBD2 (6 bases). The CDR3 nucleotides read TGTGCCTGGAGTTTGGGGGGAGGATCCGAACCGTTCTTC. Its protein is CAWSLGGGSEPFF. Full variable domain (rest looked up from reference TRBV30 and TRBJ2-1): SQTIHQWPATLVQPVGSPLSLECTVEGTSNPNLYWYRQAAGRGLQLLFYSVGIGQISSEVPQNLSASRPQDRQFILSSKKLLLSDSGFYLCAWSLGGGSEPFFGPGTRLTVL.